Presented here are 30 T cell receptor beta chains from one specimen sequenced in a study of cytomegalovirus exposure and HLA in healthy donors. Libraries were prepared by immunoSEQ multiplex PCR; TCRdb keeps only in-frame clonotypes and omits some of them. Of 150,000 or so clones in the sample, roughly 89% are singletons; the top ten hold more than 1%. The source material was PBMCs. These TCRs come from a woman aged 18-29 years in good health and CMV-seronegative.

The chain carries TRBV14 and TRBJ1-2, with D tentatively TRBD1 (6 bases). The V end was cut by 4 bases, the J end by 4 bases, with 19 bases between. This CDR3 region has 16 residues. The germline V gene encodes CDR1 SGHDN and CDR2 FVKESK. The CDR3 loop reads CASSPLDSGRGYGYTF. The CDR3, as DNA: TGTGCCAGCAGCCCCCTGGACAGCGGAAGGGGCTATGGCTACACCTTC.

V usage is TRBV2 and J usage is TRBJ2-7, with 9 bases matching TRBD1. Per germline, CDR1 SNHLY and CDR2 FYNNEI. Trimming took 7 bases from V and 3 from J; bases not matched to a gene: 10. The CDR3 is 15 residues long. The CDR3 spells CASNIPGQGGYEQYF. CDR3 in DNA: TGTGCCAGCAACATTCCGGGACAGGGAGGCTACGAGCAGTACTTC.

This chain uses TRBV2 with TRBJ2-1; 14 nucleotides line up with TRBD2. V gave up 4 bases and J gave up 1 base; unmatched junction bases: 9. The CDR3 covers 19 residues. CDR1 is SNHLY, CDR2 FYNNEI, per germline. CDR3 sequence (DNA): TGTGCCAGCAGTGGGACTAGCGGGGGGACCAATTTATCCTACAATGAGCAGTTCTTC. It is translated as CASSGTSGGTNLSYNEQFF.

V and J are TRBV15 and TRBJ2-1, with TRBD2 matching over 8 bases. Germline V CDR1 and CDR2: LNHNV, YYDKDF (reference sequence). V dropped 3 bases and J dropped 6; count of bases not matched to a gene: 1. The CDR3 contains 13 residues. CDR3 region: CATSRGTSNEQFF. The CDR3 region has the DNA TGTGCCACCAGCAGGGGGACTAGCAATGAGCAGTTCTTC. Supplemented by reference TRBV15 and TRBJ2-1, the full variable domain reads DAMVIQNPRYQVTQFGKPVTLSCSQTLNHNVMYWYQQKSSQAPKLLFHYYDKDFNNEADTPDNFQSRRPNTSFCFLDIRSPGLGDTAMYLCATSRGTSNEQFFGPGTRLTVL.

The chain carries TRBV2 and TRBJ1-2; TRBD1 agrees at 7 bases. The CDR3 runs 13 residues. Trimming took 7 bases from V and 4 from J; bases not matched to a gene: 6. Per germline, CDR1 SNHLY and CDR2 FYNNEI. CDR3 amino acids: CASTGDSFYGYTF. The CDR3 DNA follows: TGTGCCAGCACAGGGGACAGTTTCTATGGCTACACCTTC.

This clone was recorded a few times. The V and J genes are TRBV6-1 and TRBJ1-2; a weak D match, TRBD1 (6 bases). Trimming took off 6 bases at V and 4 bases at J, with 15 bases between the two ends. Germline V gives CDR1 MNHNS, CDR2 SASEGT. The CDR3 sequence is 14 residues long. Here the CDR3 reads CASRYRQAPYGYTF. CDR3 in DNA: TGTGCCAGCAGGTACCGACAGGCCCCCTATGGCTACACCTTC.

The rearrangement joins TRBV4-1 to TRBJ1-1; D ambiguous. Deletions cut 0 bases from V and 8 bases from J, with 13 bases between. CDR3 length equals 14 residues. Germline V gene data show CDR1 as MGHRA and CDR2 as YSYEKL. CDR3 sequence reads: CASSQEEWAREAFF. The CDR3 DNA is TGCGCCAGCAGCCAAGAAGAGTGGGCCAGGGAAGCTTTCTTT.

Concerning this clone itself: No conserved phenylalanine or tryptophan is present at the end of the CDR3, so a read error is the likely explanation. Because the CDR3's place on the DNA is in doubt, the DNA is left out and the CDR3 is given as listed by TCRdb. V and J are TRBV2 and TRBJ1-1. The CDR3 adds up to 14 amino acids, both ends counted. Germline values: CDR1 SNHLY, CDR2 FYNNEI. The CDR3 is CASSGSPTGNHAWY.

The V call is TRBV5-6, the J call TRBJ1-1, with a possible D match to TRBD1 (6 bases). V was pared by 7 bases and J by 4 bases, with 20 bases between. In germline, CDR1 is SGHDT, CDR2 YYEEEE. The CDR3 is 15 residues long. In nucleotides, the CDR3 is TGTGCCAGCTTCCGGACAGCTGGGACGAGCACTGAAGCTTTCTTT. Encoded protein: CASFRTAGTSTEAFF.

This clone has more than one count but fewer than ten. V usage is TRBV19 and J usage is TRBJ1-6; maybe TRBD1 (5 bases). Looked up from germline, CDR1 is LNHDA and CDR2 is SQIVND (reference sequence). This CDR3 is built from 15 residues. The V end was cut by 1 base, the J end by 6 bases, with 10 bases between. CDR3 amino acids: CASSIARVSNSPLHF. In DNA form, the CDR3 reads TGTGCCAGTAGTATAGCCAGGGTCAGTAATTCACCCCTCCACTTT. Variable domain in full (rest from reference TRBV19 and TRBJ1-6): DGGITQSPKYLFRKEGQNVTLSCEQNLNHDAMYWYRQDPGQGLRLIYYSQIVNDFQKGDIAEGYSVSREKKESFPLTVTSAQKNPTAFYLCASSIARVSNSPLHFGNGTRLTVT.

In this sample, this clone turned up once. J is TRBJ1-1 and V is TRBV19, with D perhaps matching TRBD1 (6 bases). CDR3 length equals 14 residues. Germline V gene sequence: CDR1 LNHDA, CDR2 SQIVND (reference sequence). V was clipped by 3 bases and J by 11 bases, with 19 bases between them. CDR3: CASSIGSGRGSAFF. DNA for the CDR3: TGTGCCAGTAGTATTGGTTCGGGCAGGGGAAGTGCTTTCTTT. The full variable domain, completed using reference TRBV19 and TRBJ1-1, is DGGITQSPKYLFRKEGQNVTLSCEQNLNHDAMYWYRQDPGQGLRLIYYSQIVNDFQKGDIAEGYSVSREKKESFPLTVTSAQKNPTAFYLCASSIGSGRGSAFFGQGTRLTVV.

This clone is a singleton in its sample. J is TRBJ1-3 and V is TRBV19; no reliable D call. Deletions cut 7 bases from V and 3 bases from J, with 16 bases between. This CDR3 contains 15 residues. Per germline, CDR1 LNHDA and CDR2 SQIVND (reference sequence). The CDR3 DNA reads TGTGCCAGTATCCGCGGAGTGGGTTATGGAAACACCATATATTTT. Its translation is CASIRGVGYGNTIYF.

V gene TRBV5-1 combines with J gene TRBJ1-1; the D gene is possibly TRBD1 (5 bases). The ends were cut back, 6 bases at V and 4 bases at J, with 13 bases in the middle. Germline loops: CDR1 SGHRS, CDR2 YFSETQ. The CDR3 is 13 residues long. The CDR3 loop reads CASNGEGSTEAFF. As DNA, the CDR3 is TGCGCCAGCAATGGGGAGGGGAGCACTGAAGCTTTCTTT.

CDR3 sequence: CASSPSGLAGGRQETQYF. The CDR3 region has the DNA TGTGCCAGCTCACCATCTGGACTAGCGGGGGGACGGCAAGAGACCCAGTACTTC. V and J are TRBV18 and TRBJ2-5; TRBD2 matches at 14 bases. V dropped 2 bases and J dropped 2; count of bases not matched to a gene: 7. This CDR3 contains 18 residues. Germline loops: CDR1 KGHSH, CDR2 LQKENI.

A few counts support this clone. The V and J genes are TRBV28 and TRBJ1-4; 8 bases line up with TRBD1. The CDR3 totals 11 residues. V was clipped by 8 bases and J by 8 bases; unmatched bases: 1. The germline V gene encodes CDR1 MDHEN and CDR2 SYDVKM. The CDR3 nucleotides read TGTGCCAGCCAGGGGGCGGAAAAACTGTTTTTT. Amino acid sequence: CASQGAEKLFF.

The chain has TRBV5-1 and TRBJ2-5; D perhaps matches TRBD2 (5 bases). The CDR3 has 14 amino acids. Per germline, CDR1 SGHRS and CDR2 YFSETQ. The germline V and J ends were trimmed by 4 bases and 2 bases, with 12 bases remaining between them. The CDR3 nucleotides read TGCGCCAGCAGCCCCGTTCGAGGGCAAGAGACCCAGTACTTC. It encodes CASSPVRGQETQYF.

The rearrangement joins TRBV18 to TRBJ2-7; 8 nucleotides align to TRBD1. The germline gives CDR1 KGHSH, CDR2 LQKENI. This CDR3 has 12 residues. The J segment lost 6 bases and the V segment lost 4 bases, leaving 2 bases of the junction unmatched. CDR3 region: CASSRDRGEQYF. The CDR3 DNA sequence: TGTGCCAGCTCACGAGACAGGGGCGAGCAGTACTTC.

The chain links TRBV7-9 to TRBJ1-3; D is unresolved. The CDR3 consists of 18 residues. The V and J ends lost 0 bases and 1 base respectively, with 16 bases between them. CDR1 is SEHNR, CDR2 FQNEAQ, per germline (reference sequence). CDR3 loop: CASSLALAGIESGNTIYF. The CDR3 DNA reads TGTGCCAGCAGCTTAGCCTTAGCGGGGATAGAATCTGGAAACACCATATATTTT.

As regards this clone: Mismatch with germline at one junction end may stem from a read error. V gene TRBV5-4 combines with J gene TRBJ2-6; perhaps TRBD1 as D (6 bases). The V gene's germline CDR1 is SGHNT and CDR2 YYREEE (reference sequence). The CDR3 spans 15 residues. CDR3 residues: CASILTGSGANVLTF. For the CDR3, the DNA is TGTGCCAGCATCTTGACAGGTTCTGGGGCCAACGTCCTGACTTTC.

V is TRBV13 and J is TRBJ1-2, with D possibly TRBD1 on 6 matching bases. There are 17 residues in the CDR3. Germline-derived CDR1 and CDR2 are PRHDT and FYEKMQ (reference sequence). V was shortened by 0 bases and J by 8 bases, with 22 bases between the two germline ends. The CDR3 bases are TGTGCCAGCAGCTTAGGAAAGGACTTTTTGGGGGCGCAAGGCTACACCTTC. Translated, it gives CASSLGKDFLGAQGYTF.

This clone is categorized as medium-sized (0.01 to 0.1%). The chain employs TRBV6-4 and TRBJ2-1; possible D gene TRBD2, 6 bases. The CDR3 loop spans 15 amino acids. Germline CDR1 is MRHNA and CDR2 is SNTAGT. Trimming cost V 3 bases and J 2 bases, with 11 bases left between them. The CDR3 DNA reads as TGTGCCAGCAGTGAGAAAACGGGGGCCTACAATGAGCAGTTCTTC. Protein: CASSEKTGAYNEQFF.

The rearrangement uses TRBV7-9 and TRBJ2-6, with 9 positions matching TRBD1. The CDR3 runs 19 residues. The trim removed 5 bases at V and 0 bases at J, leaving 11 bases unmatched. CDR1 is SEHNR, CDR2 FQNEAQ, per germline (reference sequence). The CDR3 is CASSQNTGQGASGANVLTF. CDR3 sequence (DNA): TGTGCCAGCAGCCAGAACACGGGACAGGGCGCCTCTGGGGCCAACGTCCTGACTTTC.

The gene calls are TRBV7-8 and TRBJ2-7; 9 bases map to TRBD1. Unmatched junction bases numbered 13, after V lost 6 bases and J lost 7 bases. Germline CDR1 reads SGHVS; CDR2 reads FQNEAQ. The CDR3 sequence is 15 residues long. The CDR3 sequence: CASRGHGTGIGEQYF. The CDR3 coding sequence is TGTGCCAGCAGGGGACACGGGACAGGGATTGGAGAGCAGTACTTC.

This rearrangement joins TRBV27 to TRBJ2-3, with TRBD1 matching 7 bases. The CDR3 extends over 15 amino acids. J gave up 1 base and V 5 bases, and 6 bases lay outside the gene matches. Germline V gene data show CDR1 as MNHEY and CDR2 as SMNVEV (reference sequence). The CDR3 nucleotides are TGTGCCAGCAGTCCCAGGGGGACCGGCACAGATACGCAGTATTTT. It translates to CASSPRGTGTDTQYF.

The chain employs TRBV5-1 and TRBJ2-1; D perhaps matches TRBD2 (5 bases). V lost 5 bases and J 1 base, leaving 13 bases between the germline ends. Germline lookup yields CDR1 SGHRS and CDR2 YFSETQ. This CDR3 region has 15 residues. The CDR3 loop is CASSHRGESYNEQFF. The CDR3 region has the DNA TGCGCCAGCAGTCACCGGGGAGAATCCTACAATGAGCAGTTCTTC.

The chain couples TRBV4-2 to TRBJ2-1, with no clear D. Trimming cost V 0 bases and J 10 bases, with 10 bases left between them. CDR3 length equals 13 residues. Germline CDR1 is LGHNA and CDR2 is YNFKEQ. The DNA for the CDR3 is TGTGCCAGCAGCCAAGACCGTAGATGGGAGCAGTTCTTC. This gives the protein CASSQDRRWEQFF.

The rearrangement joins TRBV29-1 to TRBJ1-4, with D uncertain. V shed 7 bases and J shed 3 bases, with 12 bases lying between them. Germline CDR1 and CDR2: SQVTM and ANQGSEA. The CDR3 covers 13 residues. The CDR3 nucleotides are TGCAGCGCAATGGGAGGGTCTAATGAAAAACTGTTTTTT. It codes for CSAMGGSNEKLFF.

The count of this clone is one. The chain carries TRBV6-5 and TRBJ2-7; maybe TRBD1 (5 bases). Germline lookup yields CDR1 MNHEY and CDR2 SVGAGI. Deletions cut 5 bases from V and 4 bases from J, with 15 bases between. The CDR3 loop spans 14 amino acids. The CDR3 DNA is TGTGCCAGCAGTCCTTACTTTCAGGGTTACGAGCAGTACTTC. Residues: CASSPYFQGYEQYF.

The chain employs TRBV7-3 and TRBJ2-1; possible D gene TRBD2, 5 bases. Germline values: CDR1 SGHTA, CDR2 FQGTGA. The V gene lost 0 bases and the J gene lost 3 bases, with 15 bases spanning the gap. The CDR3 is 17 amino acids. DNA for the CDR3: TGTGCCAGCAGCTTAACGGGCGGGTCCCTTATCTACAATGAGCAGTTCTTC. Residues: CASSLTGGSLIYNEQFF.

A note on this clone: Other DNA sequences in the sample encode the same CDR3. V gene TRBV15 combines with J gene TRBJ2-7; D gene unclear. Germline CDR1 is LNHNV and CDR2 is YYDKDF (reference sequence). V lost 0 bases, J lost 3 bases, and 6 bases lay in between. This CDR3 has 13 amino acids. CDR3 loop: CATSRDPLYEQYF. The CDR3 DNA reads TGTGCCACCAGCAGAGATCCCCTCTACGAGCAGTACTTC.